This T cell receptor (beta chain) was captured by sequencing in a study of blood T cell repertoires in COVID-19. Trimming shortened V by 2 bases and J by 3 bases, and 8 bases separated the two germline ends. Per germline, CDR1 MNHEY and CDR2 SMNVEV (reference sequence). The CDR3 is 14 residues long. The assay was immunoSEQ multiplex PCR, and TCRdb's table has in-frame clones only and misses some. The table lists roughly 290,000 clones, more than 70% of them singletons. The receptor was derived from a woman aged 45 to 65 who had recovered from COVID-19. The sample consisted of peripheral blood. This rearrangement joins TRBV27 to TRBJ1-5; D perhaps matches TRBD1 (5 bases). CDR3 bases: TGTGCCAGCAGTTTACAGGGTTTCAATCAGCCCCAGCATTTT. This encodes CASSLQGFNQPQHF.